The subject of this entry is one T cell receptor beta chain. This CDR3 is 16 amino acids long. Germline CDR1 MNHEY, CDR2 SVGEGT. Losses at the gene ends were 0 bases for V and 2 bases for J; bases not matched to a gene: 1. Per the study methods: By means of reference gene primer amplification, nucleated cell counts were estimated. Here immunoSEQ multiplex PCR was the method, and the copy in TCRdb shows in-frame clones only, minus some. The V and J calls and clone size are taken from that table; D and trimming were inferred from the DNA. This sample has 98,000 or so clones, with 88% found just once. These data come from a study of blood T cell repertoires in COVID-19. Across the study: Researchers got acute and convalescent COVID-19 samples from the United States, Italy and Spain. The cDNA or gDNA used as material had been derived from T cells, B-cell-depleted T cells, or PBMCs.

The source is a human donor in a cohort sampled during active COVID-19. V usage is TRBV6-2 or TRBV6-3 and J usage is TRBJ2-5; 12 bases align to TRBD2. The sequenced material came from peripheral blood. This CDR3 reads CASSYSGLAGQETQYF. The CDR3 coding sequence is TGTGCCAGCAGTTACTCCGGACTAGCGGGACAAGAGACCCAGTACTTC.